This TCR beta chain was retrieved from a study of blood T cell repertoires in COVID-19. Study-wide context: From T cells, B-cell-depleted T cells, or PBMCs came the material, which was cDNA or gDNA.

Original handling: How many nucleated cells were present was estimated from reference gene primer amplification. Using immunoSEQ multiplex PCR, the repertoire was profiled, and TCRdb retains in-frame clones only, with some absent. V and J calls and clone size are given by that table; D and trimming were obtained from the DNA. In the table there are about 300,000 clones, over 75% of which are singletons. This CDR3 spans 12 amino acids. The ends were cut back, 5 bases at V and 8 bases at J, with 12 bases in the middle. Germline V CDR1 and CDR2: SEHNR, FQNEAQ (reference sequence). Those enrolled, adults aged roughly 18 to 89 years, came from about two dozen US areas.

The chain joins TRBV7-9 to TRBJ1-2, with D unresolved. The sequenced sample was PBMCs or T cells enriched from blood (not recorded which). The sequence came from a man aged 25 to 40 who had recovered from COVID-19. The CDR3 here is CASSPQVVGYTF. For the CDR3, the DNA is TGTGCCAGCAGCCCCCAGGTGGTAGGCTACACCTTC. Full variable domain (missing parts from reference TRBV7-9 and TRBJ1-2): DTGVSQNPRHKITKRGQNVTFRCDPISEHNRLYWYRQTLGQGPEFLTYFQNEAQLEKSRLLSDRFSAERPKGSFSTLEIQRTEQGDSAMYLCASSPQVVGYTFGSGTRLTVV.